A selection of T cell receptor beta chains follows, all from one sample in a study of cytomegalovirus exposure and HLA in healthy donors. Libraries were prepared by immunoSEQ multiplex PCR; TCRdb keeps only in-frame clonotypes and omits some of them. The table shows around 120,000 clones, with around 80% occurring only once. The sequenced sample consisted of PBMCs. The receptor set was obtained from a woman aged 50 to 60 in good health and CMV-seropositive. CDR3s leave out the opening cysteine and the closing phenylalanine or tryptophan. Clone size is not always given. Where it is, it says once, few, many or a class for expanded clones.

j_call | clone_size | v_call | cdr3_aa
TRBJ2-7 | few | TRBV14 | ASSQGVRAQ
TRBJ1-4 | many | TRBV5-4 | ASSLTGPNEKLF
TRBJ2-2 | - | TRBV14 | ASSQDALNTGELF
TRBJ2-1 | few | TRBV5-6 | ASSLGSGGVGYNEQF
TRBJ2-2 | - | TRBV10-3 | ASRQPPNTGELF
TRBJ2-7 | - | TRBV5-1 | ASNSGGQGRFHEQY
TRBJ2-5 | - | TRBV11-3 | ASSSRLRAGNEETQY
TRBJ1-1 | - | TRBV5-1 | ASSLGGQGRGEAF
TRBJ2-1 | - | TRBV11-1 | ASSRLAGGLSYNEQF
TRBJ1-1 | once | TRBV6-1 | ASSEWGQAYMNTEAF
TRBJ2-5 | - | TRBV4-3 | ASSNDRVRETQY
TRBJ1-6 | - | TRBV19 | ASSIDPAGHNSPLH
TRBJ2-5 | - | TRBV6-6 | ASWWGRLQETQY
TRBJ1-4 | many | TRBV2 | ASRWDTSKEKLF
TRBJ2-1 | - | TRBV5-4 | ASSLAARGGNEQF
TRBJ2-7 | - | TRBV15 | ATSRDRGGSEQY
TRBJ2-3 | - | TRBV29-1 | SATGAAGTDTQY
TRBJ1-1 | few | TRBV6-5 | ASSYSGGTEAF
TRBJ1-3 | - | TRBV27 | ASSLMAGGSGNTIY
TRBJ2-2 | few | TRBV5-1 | ASSGERTGELF
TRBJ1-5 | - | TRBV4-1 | ASSQDLVGGRQPQH
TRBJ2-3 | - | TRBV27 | ASSLLLAGGPASDTQY
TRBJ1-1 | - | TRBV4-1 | ASSPGGGVTEAF
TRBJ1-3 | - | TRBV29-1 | SVSAGGNTIY
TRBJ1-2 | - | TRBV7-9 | ASSLLGSTPGKGYT
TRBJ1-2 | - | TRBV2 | ASSGPHLPSEPYT
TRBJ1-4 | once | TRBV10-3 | AISALPRPGKNEKLF
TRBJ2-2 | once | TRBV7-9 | ASSPGSNTGELF
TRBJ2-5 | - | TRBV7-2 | ASSPAYGVETQY
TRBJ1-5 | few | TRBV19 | ASSITPGPHQPQH
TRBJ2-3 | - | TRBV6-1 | ASSAGTGTDTQY